One and the same sample provided the 14 T cell receptor beta chains below, sequenced in a study of monozygotic twins with inflammatory bowel disease. TCRdb reprocessed the 5' RACE reads, with one entry per CDR3 protein and no DNA. The sample holds some 200,000 distinct CDR3 sequences. The sequencing sample was made of blood. The receptor source for this set is a human donor with ulcerative colitis or Crohn's disease, or a healthy co-twin of an affected twin (not recorded which).

V is TRBV5-1 and J is TRBJ2-7; checking the TCRdb D call of TRBD1 is not possible without DNA. The CDR3 spans 18 residues. Germline V gene sequence: CDR1 SGHRS, CDR2 YFSETQ. The CDR3 sequence is CASSFLDITGERSYEQYF.

CDR3 region: CASSLGTGSTNYGYTF. The gene calls are TRBV5-6 and TRBJ1-2; TCRdb outputs TRBD1, but without DNA this stays unchecked. The CDR3 is 16 amino acids. Germline CDR1 and CDR2: SGHDT and YYEEEE.

The chain carries TRBV18 and TRBJ1-1; there is no DNA to check the TCRdb D call of TRBD1. The CDR3 has 14 residues. Germline lookup yields CDR1 KGHSH and CDR2 LQKENI. CDR3: CASSPDRGITEAFF.

This chain uses TRBV5-1 with TRBJ1-1; checking the TCRdb D call of TRBD1 is not possible without DNA. CDR3 length: 15 residues. Germline CDR1 SGHRS, CDR2 YFSETQ. CDR3 in amino acids: CASSLGGQGSTEAFF.

This rearrangement joins TRBV5-4 to TRBJ1-1. CDR1 and CDR2 (germline): SGHNT, YYREEE (reference sequence). The CDR3 totals 13 residues. CDR3 region: CASSPNLNTEAFF.

This rearrangement joins TRBV5-1 to TRBJ1-1; TCRdb calls TRBD1, which cannot be checked without DNA. Germline assignment: CDR1 SGHRS and CDR2 YFSETQ. CDR3 length: 14 residues. CDR3: CASSRRGLDTEAFF.

V gene TRBV24-1 combines with J gene TRBJ1-1; TCRdb picks TRBD1, but there is no DNA to check that call. Germline lookup yields CDR1 KGHDR and CDR2 SFDVKD. The CDR3 contains 13 residues. The CDR3 loop is CATSDRGDTEAFF.

The V and J genes are TRBV12-5 and TRBJ1-1. The CDR3 loop spans 14 amino acids. Germline V gives CDR1 LGHNT, CDR2 FRNRAP. CDR3: CASGLVQLSTEAFF.

The CDR3 is CASSSLRPGEQYF. V gene TRBV5-1 combines with J gene TRBJ2-3; the D gene TCRdb calls, TRBD1, cannot be checked with no DNA. The CDR3 has 13 residues. Germline loops: CDR1 SGHRS, CDR2 YFSETQ.

V usage is TRBV9 and J usage is TRBJ2-3; TCRdb's D call of TRBD2 is untestable without DNA. CDR1 SGDLS and CDR2 YYNGEE come from the germline V gene. The CDR3 length is 14 residues. The CDR3 protein is CASSVGRDTDTQYF.

The V gene is TRBV3-1, the J gene TRBJ1-5. The CDR3 sequence is 14 residues long. Germline CDR1 and CDR2: LGHDT and YNNKEL (reference sequence). CDR3 amino acids: CASSQGVLNQPQHF.

The V call is TRBV5-1, the J call TRBJ1-6. The CDR3 consists of 15 residues. CDR1 is SGHRS and CDR2 is YFSETQ in the germline V gene. CDR3 in amino acids: CASSLGGPLNSPLHF.

The chain links TRBV19 to TRBJ1-1; TCRdb designates TRBD1, a call that cannot be tested without DNA. This CDR3 comprises 14 residues. Germline V lookup: CDR1 LNHDA, CDR2 SQIVND (reference sequence). CDR3 protein: CASSIGGANTEAFF. The complete variable domain, with remaining parts taken from reference TRBV19 and TRBJ1-1, reads DGGITQSPKYLFRKEGQNVTLSCEQNLNHDAMYWYRQDPGQGLRLIYYSQIVNDFQKGDIAEGYSVSREKKESFPLTVTSAQKNPTAFYLCASSIGGANTEAFFGQGTRLTVV.

CDR3 residues: CATRDSRGNYGYTF. The V call is TRBV24-1, the J call TRBJ1-2; absent DNA, TCRdb's TRBD1 call cannot be checked. The length of the CDR3 is 14 residues. Germline V gene data show CDR1 as KGHDR and CDR2 as SFDVKD.